This T cell receptor (beta chain) was captured by sequencing in a study of immune evolution from preneoplasia to lung adenocarcinoma. The table came from immunoSEQ multiplex PCR; TCRdb's copy has only in-frame clones and leaves some out. The repertoire holds about 4,300 clones, with roughly 84% as singletons. CDR1 and CDR2 from the germline V gene are LNHDA and SQIVND (reference sequence). This CDR3 comprises 16 residues. V was clipped by 5 bases and J by 4 bases, with 18 bases between them. The TCR was taken from a person aged 50-75 years with lung adenocarcinoma. Sequencing input: FFPE minimally invasive lung adenocarcinoma tissue. This chain links TRBV19 with TRBJ1-5; D is ambiguous. CDR3 residues: CASSPEAARNNQPQHF. CDR3 nucleotides: TGTGCCAGTAGTCCCGAAGCAGCTCGAAATAATCAGCCCCAGCATTTT.